One and the same sample provided the 8 T cell receptor beta chains below, sequenced in a study of T cell responses to AZD1222 COVID-19 vaccine. Measured with immunoSEQ multiplex PCR; TCRdb has only the in-frame clones, and not every one. The table has over 150,000 clones, 85% to 95% seen once; the top ten hold approximately 1.5%. The starting material was peripheral blood, obtained 28 days after the second AZD1222 dose. These receptor sequences come from an adult who received the AZD1222 COVID-19 vaccine.

The chain links TRBV6-4 to TRBJ1-3; D gene ambiguous. V lost 5 bases and J 0 bases, leaving 8 bases between the germline ends. The CDR3 runs to 14 residues. The germline CDR1 and CDR2 sequences are MRHNA and SNTAGT. CDR3: CASSRRVSGNTIYF. The CDR3 DNA follows: TGTGCCAGCAGTCGAAGGGTCTCTGGAAACACCATATATTTT.

The V gene is TRBV15, the J gene TRBJ1-4, with TRBD1 matching 9 bases. CDR1 is LNHNV and CDR2 is YYDKDF in the germline V gene (reference sequence). The CDR3 loop spans 14 amino acids. V shed 4 bases, J shed 7 bases, and the junction held 4 bases outside the gene matches. The CDR3 DNA sequence: TGTGCCACCAGCATGGACAGGGGAATTGAAAAACTGTTTTTT. It yields the protein CATSMDRGIEKLFF.

The J gene is TRBJ1-2, the V gene TRBV6-2 or TRBV6-3; 9 nucleotides match TRBD1. Per the germline V gene, CDR1 is MNHEY and CDR2 is SVGEGT. This CDR3 spans 21 amino acids. J was trimmed by 0 bases and V by 0 bases; bases with no gene match: 17. This CDR3 is CASSYSTFGGQGKSPNYGYTF. The CDR3 nucleotides read TGTGCCAGCAGTTACTCGACATTCGGGGGACAGGGCAAAAGCCCTAACTATGGCTACACCTTC.

This chain links TRBV7-9 with TRBJ1-4; D ambiguous. Per germline, CDR1 SEHNR and CDR2 FQNEAQ (reference sequence). This CDR3 contains 12 residues. Deletions cut 1 base from V and 6 bases from J, with 3 bases between. Written as DNA, the CDR3 is TGTGCCAGCAGCTTAGTACATGAAAAACTGTTTTTT. Residues: CASSLVHEKLFF.

This sequence joins TRBV7-9 and TRBJ1-2; D is uncertain. Germline V gene data show CDR1 as SEHNR and CDR2 as FQNEAQ (reference sequence). Trimming pared 1 base from V and 8 bases from J, leaving 14 bases between. This CDR3 has 14 amino acids. The CDR3 DNA is TGTGCCAGCAGCTTAGGGGTTTTAGGTGCCGGCTACACCTTC. It is translated as CASSLGVLGAGYTF.

V is TRBV9 and J is TRBJ1-3; D possibly corresponds to TRBD1 (5 bases). CDR3 length: 15 residues. From germline, CDR1 is SGDLS and CDR2 YYNGEE. V was shortened by 4 bases and J by 4 bases, with 15 bases between the two germline ends. CDR3 amino acids: CASSYSGGSGNTIYF. The DNA of the CDR3 is TGTGCCAGCAGCTACAGCGGGGGGTCCGGAAACACCATATATTTT.

This chain links TRBV27 with TRBJ2-1; the match to TRBD1 covers 10 bases. V lost 4 bases and J lost 8; bases outside the gene matches: 8. CDR1 and CDR2 (germline): MNHEY, SMNVEV (reference sequence). The CDR3 is 15 amino acids. The CDR3: CASSSLGTGVDEQFF. CDR3 DNA: TGTGCCAGCAGTTCCCTCGGGACAGGGGTTGATGAGCAGTTCTTC.

This clone was seen just once. The gene calls are TRBV5-4 and TRBJ2-5; weak D call: TRBD2 (6 bases). This CDR3 comprises 14 residues. Trimming shortened V by 0 bases and J by 5 bases, and 11 bases separated the two germline ends. Germline loops: CDR1 SGHNT, CDR2 YYREEE (reference sequence). CDR3: CASSLGGNGETQYF. The CDR3 DNA sequence: TGTGCCAGCAGCTTGGGCGGGAACGGGGAGACCCAGTACTTC.